The present T cell receptor (beta chain) was sequenced within a study of tissue T cells after allogeneic stem cell transplantation. Findings and limits, study-wide: Only a limited share of tissue TCRs appeared in blood or spleen.

The germline gives CDR1 NNHNN, CDR2 SYGAGS (reference sequence). The CDR3 length is 14 residues. With V trimmed by 5 bases and J by 2 bases, 2 bases remained unmatched. Of note for this clone: The antigen is not known. The gene names given are mouse names. The sequence runs out 1 residue before the end of the CDR3; the remainder is reconstructed from the germline J gene.

Regarding time point: mouse harvest day 14 after allogeneic transplant. The graft held 10^6 splenic CD5+ T cells and 10^7 T-cell-depleted bone marrow cells. Tissues came from B6→BALB/c major-mismatch GVHD mice at day 7 or 14. Repertoires were generated with immunoSEQ multiplex PCR, while TCRdb's copy carries only in-frame clones and drops some. The table has several thousand clones, nearly 40% seen once. The origin of this receptor is a female BALB/c mouse given C57BL/6 T cells with graft-versus-host disease after an allogeneic hematopoietic cell transplant. V and J are TRBV13-2 and TRBJ2-4; 10 nucleotides align to TRBD2. The specimen sequenced was gut tissue. The covered CDR3 bases are TGTGCCAGCGGGGACTGGGGGCATCAAAACACCTTGTAC. Encoded protein: CASGDWGHQNTLY. The CDR3 in its entirety is CASGDWGHQNTLYF.